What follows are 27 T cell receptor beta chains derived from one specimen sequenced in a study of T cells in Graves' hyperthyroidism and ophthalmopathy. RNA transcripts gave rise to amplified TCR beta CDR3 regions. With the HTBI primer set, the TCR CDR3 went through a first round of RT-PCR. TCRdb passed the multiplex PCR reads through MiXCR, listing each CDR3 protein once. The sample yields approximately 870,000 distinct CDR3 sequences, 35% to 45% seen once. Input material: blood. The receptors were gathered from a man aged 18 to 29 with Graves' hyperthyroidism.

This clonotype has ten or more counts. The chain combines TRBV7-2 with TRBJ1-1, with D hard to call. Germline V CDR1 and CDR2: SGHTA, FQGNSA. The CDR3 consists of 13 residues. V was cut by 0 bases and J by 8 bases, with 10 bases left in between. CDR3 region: CASSLAEHGEAFF. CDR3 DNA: TGTGCCAGCAGCTTAGCGGAGCATGGGGAAGCTTTCTTT. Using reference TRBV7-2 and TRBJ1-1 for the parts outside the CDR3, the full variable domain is GAGVSQSPSNKVTEKGKDVELRCDPISGHTALYWYRQSLGQGLEFLIYFQGNSAPDKSGLPSDRFSAERTGGSVSTLTIQRTQQEDSAVYLCASSLAEHGEAFFGQGTRLTVV.

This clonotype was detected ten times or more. CDR3 sequence reads: CASSLDTVNEKLFF. The CDR3 DNA reads TGTGCCAGCAGCTTGGATACAGTCAATGAAAAACTGTTTTTT. This chain uses TRBV5-6 with TRBJ1-4, with unresolved D. V was clipped by 0 bases and J by 5 bases, with 8 bases between them. CDR3 size: 14 residues. CDR1 is SGHDT and CDR2 is YYEEEE in the germline V gene.

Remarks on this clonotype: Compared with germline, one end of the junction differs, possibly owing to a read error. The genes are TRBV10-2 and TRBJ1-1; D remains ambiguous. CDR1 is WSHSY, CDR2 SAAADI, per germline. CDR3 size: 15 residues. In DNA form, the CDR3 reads TGTGCCAGCACCCTCCGAGGCTTTATGAACACTGAAGCTTTCTTT. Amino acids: CASTLRGFMNTEAFF.

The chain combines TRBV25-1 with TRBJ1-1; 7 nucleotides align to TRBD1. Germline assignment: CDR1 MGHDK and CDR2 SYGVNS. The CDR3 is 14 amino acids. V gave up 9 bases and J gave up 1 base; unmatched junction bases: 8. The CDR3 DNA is TGTGCCAGTTACTCCAGGACAGGGAACACTGAAGCTTTCTTT. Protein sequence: CASYSRTGNTEAFF.

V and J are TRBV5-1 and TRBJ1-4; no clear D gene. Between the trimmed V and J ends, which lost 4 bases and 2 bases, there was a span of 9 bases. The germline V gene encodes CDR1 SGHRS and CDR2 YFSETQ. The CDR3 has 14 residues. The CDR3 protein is CASSPQSTNEKLFF. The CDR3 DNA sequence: TGCGCCAGCAGCCCGCAGTCGACTAATGAAAAACTGTTTTTT.

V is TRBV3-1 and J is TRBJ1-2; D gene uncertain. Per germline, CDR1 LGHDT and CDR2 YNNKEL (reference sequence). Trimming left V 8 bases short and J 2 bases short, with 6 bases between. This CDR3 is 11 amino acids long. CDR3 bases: TGTGCCAGCGAGGGAAACTATGGCTACACCTTC. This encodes CASEGNYGYTF.

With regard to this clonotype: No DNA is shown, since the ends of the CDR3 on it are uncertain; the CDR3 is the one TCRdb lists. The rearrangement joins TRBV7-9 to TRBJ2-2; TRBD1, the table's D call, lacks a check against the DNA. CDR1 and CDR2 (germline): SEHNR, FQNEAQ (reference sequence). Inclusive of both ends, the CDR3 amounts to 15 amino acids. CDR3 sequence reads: CASSWDRGTPGSCFF.

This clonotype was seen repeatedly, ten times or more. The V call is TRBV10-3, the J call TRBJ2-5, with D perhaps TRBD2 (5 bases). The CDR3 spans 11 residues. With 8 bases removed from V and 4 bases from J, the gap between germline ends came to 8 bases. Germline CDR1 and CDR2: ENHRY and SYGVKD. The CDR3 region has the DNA TGTGCCATCGGTGGAGGAGAGACCCAGTACTTC. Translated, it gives CAIGGGETQYF.

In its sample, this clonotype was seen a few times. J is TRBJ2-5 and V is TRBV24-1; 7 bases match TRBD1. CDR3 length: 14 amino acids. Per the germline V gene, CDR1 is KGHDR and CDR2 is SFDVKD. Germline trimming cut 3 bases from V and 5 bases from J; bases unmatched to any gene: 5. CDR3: CATSDVTGLETQYF. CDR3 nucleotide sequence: TGTGCCACCAGTGATGTGACAGGGTTGGAGACCCAGTACTTC.

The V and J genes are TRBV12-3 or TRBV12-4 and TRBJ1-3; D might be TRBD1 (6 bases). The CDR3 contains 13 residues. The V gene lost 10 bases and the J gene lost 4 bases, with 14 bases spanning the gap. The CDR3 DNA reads TGTGCCAACGGGGGAGGGGGAGGAAACACCATATATTTT. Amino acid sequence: CANGGGGGNTIYF.

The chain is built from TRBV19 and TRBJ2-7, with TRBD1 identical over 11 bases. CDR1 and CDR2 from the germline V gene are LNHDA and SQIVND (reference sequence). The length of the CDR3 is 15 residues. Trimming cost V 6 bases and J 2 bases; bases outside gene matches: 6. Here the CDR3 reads CASRFVGQGAYEQYF. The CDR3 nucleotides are TGTGCCAGTAGGTTCGTGGGACAGGGGGCCTACGAGCAGTACTTC.

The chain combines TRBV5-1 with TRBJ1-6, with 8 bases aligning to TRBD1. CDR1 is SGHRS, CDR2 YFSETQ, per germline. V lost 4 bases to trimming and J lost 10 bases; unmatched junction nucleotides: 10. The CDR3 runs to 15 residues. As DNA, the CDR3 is TGCGCCAGCAGCCCCGGACAGGGTACCGCCTCACCCCTCCACTTT. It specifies CASSPGQGTASPLHF.

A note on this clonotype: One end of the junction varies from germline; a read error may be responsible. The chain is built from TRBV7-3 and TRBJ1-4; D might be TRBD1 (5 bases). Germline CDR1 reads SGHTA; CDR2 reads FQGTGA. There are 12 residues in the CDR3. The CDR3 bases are TGCGCCAGCCTGGCCGAGGGGGAAAAACTGTTTTTT. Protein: CASLAEGEKLFF.

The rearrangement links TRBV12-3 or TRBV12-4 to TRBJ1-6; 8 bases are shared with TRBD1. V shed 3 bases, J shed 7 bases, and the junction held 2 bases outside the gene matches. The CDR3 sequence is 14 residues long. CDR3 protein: CASSFRGQNSPLHF. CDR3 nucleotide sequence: TGTGCCAGCAGTTTCAGGGGGCAAAATTCACCCCTCCACTTT.

CDR3 DNA: TGTGCCAGTAGTATTGTCTTGAGGACAGACTATTATGGCTACACCTTC. Residues: CASSIVLRTDYYGYTF. The gene calls are TRBV19 and TRBJ1-2; D possibly corresponds to TRBD1 (6 bases). The V gene lost 3 bases and the J gene lost 5 bases, with 19 bases spanning the gap. The CDR3 sequence is 16 residues long. Germline V gene sequence: CDR1 LNHDA, CDR2 SQIVND (reference sequence). Full variable domain (remainder filled in from reference TRBV19 and TRBJ1-2): DGGITQSPKYLFRKEGQNVTLSCEQNLNHDAMYWYRQDPGQGLRLIYYSQIVNDFQKGDIAEGYSVSREKKESFPLTVTSAQKNPTAFYLCASSIVLRTDYYGYTFGSGTRLTVV.

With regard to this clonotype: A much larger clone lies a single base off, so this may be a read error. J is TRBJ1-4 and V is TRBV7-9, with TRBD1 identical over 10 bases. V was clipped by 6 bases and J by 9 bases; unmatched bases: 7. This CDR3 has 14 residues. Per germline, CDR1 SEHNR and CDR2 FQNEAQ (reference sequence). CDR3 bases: TGTGCCAGCAGATGGGGACAGGGGCGTCAAAAACTGTTTTTT. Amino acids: CASRWGQGRQKLFF.

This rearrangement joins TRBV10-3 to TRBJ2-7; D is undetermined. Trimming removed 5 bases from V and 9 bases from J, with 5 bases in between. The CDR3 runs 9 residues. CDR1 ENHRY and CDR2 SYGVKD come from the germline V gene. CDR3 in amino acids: CAISNVQYF. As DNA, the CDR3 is TGTGCCATCAGTAACGTGCAGTACTTC.

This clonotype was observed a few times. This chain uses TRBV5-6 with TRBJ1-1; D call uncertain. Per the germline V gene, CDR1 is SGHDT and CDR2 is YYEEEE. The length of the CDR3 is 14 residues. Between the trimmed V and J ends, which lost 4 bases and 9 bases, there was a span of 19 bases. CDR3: CASSLGSPGGKAFF. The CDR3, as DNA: TGTGCCAGCAGCCTAGGAAGCCCCGGTGGGAAAGCTTTCTTT.

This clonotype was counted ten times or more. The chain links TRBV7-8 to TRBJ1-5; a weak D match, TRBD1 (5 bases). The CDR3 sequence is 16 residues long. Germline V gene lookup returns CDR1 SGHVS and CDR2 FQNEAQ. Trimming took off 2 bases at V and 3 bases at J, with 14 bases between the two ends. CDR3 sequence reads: CASSLMALQVNQPQHF. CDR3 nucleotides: TGTGCCAGCAGCTTAATGGCATTACAGGTCAATCAGCCCCAGCATTTT.

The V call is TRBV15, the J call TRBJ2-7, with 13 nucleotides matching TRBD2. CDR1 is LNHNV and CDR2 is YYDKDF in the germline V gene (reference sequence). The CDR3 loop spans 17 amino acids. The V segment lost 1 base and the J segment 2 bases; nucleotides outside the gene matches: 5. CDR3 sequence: CATSRASGLAGTYEQYF. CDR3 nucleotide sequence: TGTGCCACCAGCAGAGCTTCGGGACTAGCGGGGACCTACGAGCAGTACTTC.

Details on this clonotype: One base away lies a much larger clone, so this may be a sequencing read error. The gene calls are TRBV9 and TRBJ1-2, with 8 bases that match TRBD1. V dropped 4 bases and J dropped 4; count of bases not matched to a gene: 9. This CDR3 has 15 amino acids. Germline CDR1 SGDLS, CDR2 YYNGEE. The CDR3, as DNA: TGTGCCAGCAGCTTGGCGGGACAGGAGGTCTATGGCTACACCTTC. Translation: CASSLAGQEVYGYTF.

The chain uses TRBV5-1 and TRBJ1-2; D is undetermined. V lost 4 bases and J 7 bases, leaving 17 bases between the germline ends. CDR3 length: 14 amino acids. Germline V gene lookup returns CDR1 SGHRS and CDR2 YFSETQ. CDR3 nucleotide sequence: TGCGCCAGCAGCCCTGACGAGGGTACCGCTGGCTACACCTTC. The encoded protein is CASSPDEGTAGYTF.

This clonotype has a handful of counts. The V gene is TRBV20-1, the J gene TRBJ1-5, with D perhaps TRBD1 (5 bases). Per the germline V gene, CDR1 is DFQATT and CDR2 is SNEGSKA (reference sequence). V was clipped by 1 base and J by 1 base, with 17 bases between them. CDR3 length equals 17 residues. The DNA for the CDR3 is TGCAGTGCTAGAGGCGGATCGGGGGAGAAAAGCAATCAGCCCCAGCATTTT. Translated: CSARGGSGEKSNQPQHF.

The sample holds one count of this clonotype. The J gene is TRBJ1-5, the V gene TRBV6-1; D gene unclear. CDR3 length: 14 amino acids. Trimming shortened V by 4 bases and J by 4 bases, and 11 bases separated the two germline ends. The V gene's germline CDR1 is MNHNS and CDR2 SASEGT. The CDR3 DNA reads TGTGCCAGCAGTGGAGGCGGGGAAAATCAGCCCCAGCATTTT. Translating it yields CASSGGGENQPQHF.

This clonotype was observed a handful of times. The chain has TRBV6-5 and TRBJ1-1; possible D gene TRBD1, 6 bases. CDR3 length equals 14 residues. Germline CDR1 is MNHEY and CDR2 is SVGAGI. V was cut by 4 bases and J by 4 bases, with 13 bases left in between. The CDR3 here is CASSSYRVGTEAFF. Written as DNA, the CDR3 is TGTGCCAGCAGTTCCTACAGGGTCGGCACTGAAGCTTTCTTT.

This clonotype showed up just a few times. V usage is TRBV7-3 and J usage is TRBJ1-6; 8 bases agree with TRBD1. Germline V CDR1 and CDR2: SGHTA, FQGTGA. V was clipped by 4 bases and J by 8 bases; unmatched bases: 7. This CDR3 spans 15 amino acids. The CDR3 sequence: CASSSGGRGDSPLHF. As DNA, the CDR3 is TGTGCCAGCAGCTCAGGGGGCCGCGGTGATTCACCCCTCCACTTT.

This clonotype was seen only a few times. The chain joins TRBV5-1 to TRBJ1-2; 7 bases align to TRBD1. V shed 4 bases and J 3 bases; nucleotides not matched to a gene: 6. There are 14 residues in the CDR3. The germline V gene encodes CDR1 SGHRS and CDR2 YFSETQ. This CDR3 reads CASSVDRSHYGYTF. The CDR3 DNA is TGCGCCAGCAGCGTGGACAGGTCCCACTATGGCTACACCTTC.